These 5 T cell receptor beta chains originate from one sample sequenced in a study of response to subunit inactivated influenza vaccine. TCRdb processed the RT-PCR reads anew with MiXCR; each CDR3 protein has one entry. The table lists approximately 500,000 distinct CDR3 sequences, approximately 13% of them singletons. The sample in question was PBMCs from blood, obtained around seven weeks after vaccination. Every receptor here comes from a man aged 50 or older who received an inactivated influenza vaccine.

This rearrangement joins TRBV7-2 to TRBJ2-7; D might be TRBD1 (6 bases). V shed 6 bases and J shed 3 bases, with 12 bases lying between them. This CDR3 has 13 residues. The germline V gene encodes CDR1 SGHTA and CDR2 FQGNSA. The CDR3 region has the DNA TGTGCCAGCAGTTATCAACAGGGCTACGAGCAGTACTTC. It is translated as CASSYQQGYEQYF.

The J gene is TRBJ2-7, the V gene TRBV15, with D unresolved. Trimming stripped 0 bases from V and 2 bases from J, with 5 bases between. The CDR3 runs 13 residues. Germline values: CDR1 LNHNV, CDR2 YYDKDF (reference sequence). CDR3 coding DNA: TGTGCCACCAGCAGAGATCTTCCCTACGAGCAGTACTTC. Translated: CATSRDLPYEQYF.

The chain joins TRBV9 to TRBJ2-7, with 10 bases identical to TRBD1. The CDR3 contains 15 residues. V gave up 4 bases and J gave up 5 bases; unmatched junction bases: 9. Germline V gene sequence: CDR1 SGDLS, CDR2 YYNGEE. DNA of the CDR3: TGTGCCAGCAGCAAAGACAGGGGGCGGACGGACGAGCAGTACTTC. This codes for CASSKDRGRTDEQYF.

This rearrangement joins TRBV28 to TRBJ1-5; TRBD1 might be the D (5 bases). Between the trimmed V and J ends, which lost 3 bases and 2 bases, there was a span of 11 bases. From germline, CDR1 is MDHEN and CDR2 SYDVKM. The CDR3 spans 15 residues. The CDR3 region is CASSFRGLGNQPQHF. DNA of the CDR3: TGTGCCAGCAGTTTTAGGGGCTTAGGCAATCAGCCCCAGCATTTT.

The chain employs TRBV28 and TRBJ2-7; TRBD2 agrees at 11 bases. Per germline, CDR1 MDHEN and CDR2 SYDVKM. The CDR3 is 15 residues long. J lost 7 bases, V lost 4 bases, and 9 bases had no gene match. In DNA form, the CDR3 reads TGTGCCAGCAGTTCACTAGCGGGAGCCGCGGGGGAGCAGTACTTC. It yields the protein CASSSLAGAAGEQYF.